This is a list of T cell receptor beta chains from one sample in a study of blood T cell repertoires in COVID-19. The method was immunoSEQ multiplex PCR; TCRdb's version includes in-frame clones alone and lacks a portion of them. Of about 93,000 clones listed, roughly 88% were seen once; the top ten hold approximately 1.6%. The sample was peripheral blood. The receptors stem from a human donor with active COVID-19. The donor label of this sample is uncertain. CDR3s include the opening cysteine and the closing phenylalanine or tryptophan. The order of the fields is clone size, D gene, J gene, V gene, CDR3 DNA, CDR3 protein. D genes are given only for firm matches. Expanded clones are given a class, and other clones once, few, many or no size at all.

>.|.|TRBJ1-4|TRBV5-1
TGCGCCAGCAGCTTGGGGCAGGGGCGAGTGGAAAAACTGTTTTTT
CASSLGQGRVEKLFF
>.|.|TRBJ2-7|TRBV7-2
TGTGCCAGCAGCCCCAACCAGGGGCGACCCTACGAGCAGTACTTC
CASSPNQGRPYEQYF
>.|.|TRBJ2-1|TRBV21-1
TGTGCCAGCAGCAAAAAAACAGGCCACAATGAGCAGTTCTTC
CASSKKTGHNEQFF
>.|.|TRBJ2-1|TRBV27
TGTGCCAGCAGTTTATCGGGGAGCTCCTACAATGAGCAGTTCTTC
CASSLSGSSYNEQFF
>once|TRBD1|TRBJ2-7|TRBV4-3
TGCGCCAGCAGCCAAGATTGGAGCGGGACAGGGAAAGATTACGAGCAGTACTTC
CASSQDWSGTGKDYEQYF
>.|.|TRBJ1-5|TRBV6-5
TGTGCCAGCCAGGCAGTTTGGCCCCAGCATTTT
CASQAVWPQHF
>.|.|TRBJ2-3|TRBV9
TGTGCCAGCAGCTCGACAGGACATAGCACAGATACGCAGTATTTT
CASSSTGHSTDTQYF
>once|.|TRBJ1-6|TRBV28
TGTGCCAGCAGTGACGCGGGCTCCCCCCTCCACTTT
CASSDAGSPLHF
>.|.|TRBJ1-2|TRBV4-3
TGCGCCAGCAGCCAAGTCGGCCGGGACAATAATAACTATGGCTACACCTTC
CASSQVGRDNNNYGYTF
>.|TRBD1|TRBJ2-3|TRBV28
TGTGCCAGCAGTTTCCCGTTCCGGGACAGATTCACAGATACGCAGTATTTT
CASSFPFRDRFTDTQYF
>.|.|TRBJ1-1|TRBV9
TGTGCCAGCAGCGTAGGTGACAGAAGAATCACTGAAGCTTTCTTT
CASSVGDRRITEAFF
>.|TRBD2|TRBJ2-1|TRBV11-2
TGTGCCAGCAGCTCCCCACTAGCGGGGGAAACCTACAATGAGCAGTTCTTC
CASSSPLAGETYNEQFF
>.|TRBD2|TRBJ2-3|TRBV6-2/TRBV6-3
TGTGCCAGCAGTCACATAATGGGACGAGCGGGGGAGAGTACAGATACGCAGTATTTT
CASSHIMGRAGESTDTQYF
>.|.|TRBJ1-2|TRBV5-1
TGCGCCAGCAGCTTGGAAGCAGGGTTAGCTGGCTACACCTTC
CASSLEAGLAGYTF
>.|.|TRBJ1-1|TRBV18
TGTGCCAGCTCGCTTAAACTGGCAGGCCGAGGGACTGAAGCTTTCTTT
CASSLKLAGRGTEAFF
>few|.|TRBJ2-7|TRBV5-6
TGTGCCAGCAGCGGTGACATCCCCCCATACGAGCAGTACTTC
CASSGDIPPYEQYF